This T cell receptor (beta chain) was identified in a study of blood T cell repertoires in COVID-19. Germline V gives CDR1 SGHAT, CDR2 FQNNGV. This CDR3 comprises 15 residues. The V and J ends lost 1 base and 3 bases, in that order; junction bases with no gene match: 3. Only in-frame clones appear in the TCRdb table, and some are missing; sequencing was by immunoSEQ multiplex PCR. The data show 30,000 to 40,000 clones, with 65% to 90% seen just once and just over 5.5% held by the top ten. The sequenced sample was peripheral blood. The V and J genes are TRBV11-2 and TRBJ2-5; the match to TRBD2 covers 9 bases. This clonotype originated in a woman of 80 years or more with active or convalescent COVID-19. In DNA, the CDR3 is TGTGCCAGCAGCTTAGGCGGGGGGGCCAAAGAGACCCAGTACTTC. Its protein product is CASSLGGGAKETQYF. Variable domain in full (rest from reference TRBV11-2 and TRBJ2-5): EAGVAQSPRYKIIEKRQSVAFWCNPISGHATLYWYQQILGQGPKLLIQFQNNGVVDDSQLPKDRFSAERLKGVDSTLKIQPAKLEDSAVYLCASSLGGGAKETQYFGPGTRLLVL.